The rows below give T cell receptor beta chains drawn from one sample of a study of blood T cells in healthy people across ages. From the 5' RACE reads, TCRdb called clonotypes with MiXCR, one entry per CDR3 protein. Found here are roughly 1,800,000 distinct CDR3 sequences, 49% of them singletons; the top ten hold roughly 2%. Sequenced: blood. These receptors were obtained from a woman aged 40 to 49 in good health. The CDR3 runs from the conserved cysteine through the conserved F or W. D genes are given only for firm matches. Where a row states a size, it is once, few, many or the class of an expanded clone; other rows omit it.

D: .
size: .
length: 14
V: TRBV7-2
J: TRBJ2-5
CDR3: CASSVGLKQETQYF
DNA: TGTGCCAGCAGCGTAGGTCTTAAACAAGAGACCCAGTACTTC

D: TRBD2
size: .
length: 15
V: TRBV20-1
J: TRBJ2-5
CDR3: CSASWLAGTQETQYF
DNA: TGCAGTGCTAGCTGGCTAGCGGGCACCCAAGAGACCCAGTACTTC

D: .
size: .
length: 14
V: TRBV5-1
J: TRBJ2-3
CDR3: CASSSPTFRDTQYF
DNA: TGCGCCAGCAGCAGCCCGACCTTCAGAGATACGCAGTATTTT

D: .
size: many
length: 11
V: TRBV6-5
J: TRBJ2-7
CDR3: CASRSLYEQYF
DNA: TGTGCCAGCAGATCTCTCTACGAGCAGTACTTC

D: .
size: few
length: 13
V: TRBV24-1
J: TRBJ2-3
CDR3: CATRGLGPDTQYF
DNA: TGTGCCACCAGGGGACTTGGACCAGATACGCAGTATTTT

D: TRBD1
size: few
length: 13
V: TRBV6-6
J: TRBJ2-7
CDR3: CASAWTGGYEQYF
DNA: TGTGCCAGCGCATGGACAGGGGGGTACGAGCAGTACTTC

D: .
size: .
length: 16
V: TRBV5-1
J: TRBJ2-3
CDR3: CASSLAIATPTDTQYF
DNA: TGCGCCAGCAGCTTGGCCATTGCCACGCCCACAGATACGCAGTATTTT

D: .
size: few
length: 14
V: TRBV7-2
J: TRBJ2-1
CDR3: CASSKEASYNEQFF
DNA: TGTGCCAGCAGCAAGGAGGCCTCCTACAATGAGCAGTTCTTC

D: .
size: .
length: 15
V: TRBV6-4
J: TRBJ1-5
CDR3: CASSEIRDGNQPQHF
DNA: TGTGCCAGCAGTGAGATTAGGGACGGGAATCAGCCCCAGCATTTT

D: .
size: .
length: 14
V: TRBV28
J: TRBJ2-7
CDR3: CASRRQGSPSEQYF
DNA: TGTGCCAGCCGCAGGCAGGGTAGTCCCTCCGAGCAGTACTTC

D: .
size: .
length: 12
V: TRBV7-3
J: TRBJ1-4
CDR3: CASRSWNEKLFF
DNA: TGTGCCAGCAGATCTTGGAACGAAAAACTGTTTTTT

D: .
size: .
length: 13
V: TRBV5-1
J: TRBJ2-7
CDR3: CASSPTFHTEQYF
DNA: TGCGCCAGCAGCCCTACATTTCACACCGAGCAGTACTTC

D: TRBD1
size: few
length: 16
V: TRBV6-2/TRBV6-3
J: TRBJ2-5
CDR3: CASSSPGRGSQETQYF
DNA: TGTGCCAGCAGTTCCCCAGGCAGGGGGAGCCAAGAGACCCAGTACTTC

D: TRBD1
size: once
length: 17
V: TRBV24-1
J: TRBJ2-5
CDR3: CATSDLGAGTGEETQYF
DNA: TGTGCTACCAGTGATCTCGGCGCGGGGACAGGGGAAGAGACCCAGTACTTC

D: TRBD2
size: .
length: 17
V: TRBV5-1
J: TRBJ2-1
CDR3: CASSLGVSGGSDNGQFF
DNA: TGCGCCAGCAGCTTGGGGGTTAGCGGGGGGTCTGACAATGGGCAGTTCTTC

D: TRBD2
size: .
length: 11
V: TRBV7-2
J: TRBJ2-5
CDR3: CASSATSWEYF
DNA: TGTGCCAGCAGCGCGACTAGCTGGGAGTACTTC

D: TRBD1
size: few
length: 16
V: TRBV27
J: TRBJ2-7
CDR3: CASSPSPRDRGLEQYF
DNA: TGTGCCAGCAGTCCCTCCCCCCGGGACAGGGGGCTCGAGCAGTACTTC